The next 18 T cell receptor beta chains were all read from a single sample in a study of T cell repertoires in aging, cancer and after chemotherapy. A mixed TRB-A/B primer pool amplified rearranged TRB by multiplex touch-down PCR. One entry per CDR3 protein results from TCRdb running MiXCR on the multiplex PCR reads. In the table there are under 12,000 distinct CDR3 sequences, less than 55% of which are singletons. TCR beta rearrangements were amplified from peripheral blood genomic DNA. Sequencing was performed on blood. The receptors stem from a human donor in good health.

CDR3 loop: CATSRDLDPAYEQYF. CDR3 in DNA: TGTGCCACCAGCAGAGATCTGGACCCAGCCTACGAGCAGTACTTC. The V call is TRBV15, the J call TRBJ2-7; no clear D gene. Germline lookup yields CDR1 LNHNV and CDR2 YYDKDF (reference sequence). The CDR3 runs to 15 residues. Trimming pared 0 bases from V and 2 bases from J, leaving 11 bases between.

V gene TRBV6-6 combines with J gene TRBJ1-4; D perhaps matches TRBD1 (5 bases). CDR1 is MNHNY, CDR2 SVGAGI, per germline (reference sequence). The length of the CDR3 is 17 residues. V was cut by 2 bases and J by 3 bases, with 16 bases left in between. CDR3 residues: CASSYGTANMPNEKLFF. In DNA, the CDR3 is TGTGCCAGCAGTTACGGGACCGCCAATATGCCTAATGAAAAACTGTTTTTT.

The chain links TRBV6-5 to TRBJ2-7, with D hard to call. Per germline, CDR1 MNHEY and CDR2 SVGAGI. CDR3 length equals 15 residues. The germline V and J ends were trimmed by 6 bases and 3 bases, with 18 bases remaining between them. The CDR3 DNA sequence: TGTGCCAGCAGATCTGCGGATAGGGCATTCTACGAGCAGTACTTC. It yields the protein CASRSADRAFYEQYF.

This clonotype came up a few times. The chain uses TRBV12-5 and TRBJ1-1; 7 bases are a match to TRBD1. CDR1 is LGHNT and CDR2 is FRNRAP in the germline V gene. CDR3 length equals 15 residues. The V gene end was trimmed by 6 bases and the J gene end by 0 bases; junction bases not matched to a gene: 7. The CDR3 loop is CASGRDRDMNTEAFF. DNA of the CDR3: TGTGCTAGTGGGAGAGACAGGGACATGAACACTGAAGCTTTCTTT.

This clonotype was seen a few times. The chain couples TRBV20-1 to TRBJ1-2; D is unclear. This CDR3 comprises 10 residues. Germline V gives CDR1 DFQATT, CDR2 SNEGSKA (reference sequence). V was trimmed by 5 bases and J by 5 bases, leaving 6 bases between them. CDR3 nucleotide sequence: TGCAGTGCTCCAGCATATGGCTACACCTTC. Its protein is CSAPAYGYTF.

The CDR3, as DNA: TGTGCCAGCAGCCCTGGGACTACGAACACCGGGGAGCTGTTTTTT. It specifies CASSPGTTNTGELFF. The V gene is TRBV12-3 or TRBV12-4, the J gene TRBJ2-2, with 7 positions matching TRBD2. The V gene end was trimmed by 6 bases and the J gene end by 0 bases; junction bases not matched to a gene: 4. This CDR3 region has 15 residues.

The chain has TRBV27 and TRBJ2-4; D unclear. Germline V gene data show CDR1 as MNHEY and CDR2 as SMNVEV (reference sequence). The V end was cut by 6 bases, the J end by 0 bases, with 12 bases between. The CDR3 runs to 15 residues. The CDR3 region has the DNA TGTGCCAGCAGCCGAAACACAGTAGCCAAAAACATTCAGTACTTC. Amino acid sequence: CASSRNTVAKNIQYF.

This clonotype was detected a few times. The CDR3 reads CASSGTGNQPQHF. The CDR3 nucleotides are TGTGCCAGCAGTGGGACAGGCAATCAGCCCCAGCATTTT. V and J are TRBV27 and TRBJ1-5; 7 bases map to TRBD1. Germline-derived CDR1 and CDR2 are MNHEY and SMNVEV (reference sequence). The CDR3 is 13 amino acids. V dropped 5 bases and J dropped 2; count of bases not matched to a gene: 0.

The J gene is TRBJ2-1, the V gene TRBV11-1; D uncertain. The germline gives CDR1 SGHAT, CDR2 FQDESV (reference sequence). The CDR3 loop spans 14 amino acids. V lost 2 bases and J 10 bases, leaving 15 bases between the germline ends. The chain's CDR3 is CASSLPPSDNEQFF. Written as DNA, the CDR3 is TGTGCCAGCAGCTTACCGCCCTCGGATAACGAGCAGTTCTTC.

The V call is TRBV24-1, the J call TRBJ2-1; 8 nucleotides match TRBD1. This CDR3 contains 15 residues. V shed 2 bases and J 12 bases; nucleotides not matched to a gene: 11. Germline values: CDR1 KGHDR, CDR2 SFDVKD. The CDR3 loop reads CATSDSPDRAPGQFF. DNA of the CDR3: TGTGCCACCAGTGATTCCCCGGACAGGGCCCCTGGGCAGTTCTTC.

This clonotype was counted only a few times. This rearrangement joins TRBV6-5 to TRBJ2-7, with 8 bases that match TRBD1. With V trimmed by 7 bases and J by 7 bases, 9 bases remained unmatched. The CDR3 sequence is 13 residues long. Germline values: CDR1 MNHEY, CDR2 SVGAGI. The CDR3 region is CASTLGTGGEQYF. The CDR3 DNA sequence: TGTGCCAGCACCTTAGGTACAGGGGGGGAGCAGTACTTC.

V usage is TRBV27 and J usage is TRBJ2-7; TRBD2 matches at 8 bases. In germline, CDR1 is MNHEY, CDR2 SMNVEV (reference sequence). The CDR3 loop spans 15 amino acids. V was pared by 4 bases and J by 1 base, with 6 bases of the junction left unmatched. CDR3 DNA: TGTGCCAGCAGTTCAATAGCGGGGACTTCCTACGAGCAGTACTTC. This encodes CASSSIAGTSYEQYF.

This clonotype showed up just a few times. The chain recombines TRBV6-1 with TRBJ1-6; TRBD1 matches 9 bases. The germline V gene encodes CDR1 MNHNS and CDR2 SASEGT. J gave up 7 bases and V 6 bases, and 4 bases lay outside the gene matches. This CDR3 contains 14 residues. CDR3 amino acids: CASRNTGGNSPLHF. The CDR3 DNA reads TGTGCCAGCAGAAACACAGGGGGCAATTCACCCCTCCACTTT.

This chain connects TRBV7-3 to TRBJ2-1; perhaps TRBD1 as D (5 bases). This CDR3 has 14 amino acids. The germline V and J ends were trimmed by 7 bases and 5 bases, with 15 bases remaining between them. Germline CDR1 reads SGHTA; CDR2 reads FQGTGA. This chain's CDR3 is CASKQVAGNNEQFF. CDR3 nucleotides: TGTGCCAGCAAACAGGTCGCTGGGAACAATGAGCAGTTCTTC. The whole variable domain, remainder taken from reference TRBV7-3 and TRBJ2-1, is GAGVSQTPSNKVTEKGKYVELRCDPISGHTALYWYRQSLGQGPEFLIYFQGTGAADDSGLPNDRFFAVRPEGSVSTLKIQRTERGDSAVYLCASKQVAGNNEQFFGPGTRLTVL.

The sample holds a few counts of this clonotype. The chain recombines TRBV12-3 or TRBV12-4 with TRBJ1-3; D remains ambiguous. The CDR3 is 15 amino acids. V was cut by 3 bases and J by 1 base, with 10 bases left in between. Here the CDR3 reads CASSLARVSGNTIYF. Here the CDR3 DNA reads TGTGCCAGCAGTTTGGCGCGGGTGTCTGGAAACACCATATATTTT.

Only one count was recorded for this clonotype. The gene calls are TRBV6-5 and TRBJ1-1; unclear D gene. The ends were cut back, 6 bases at V and 0 bases at J, with 14 bases in the middle. CDR1 MNHEY and CDR2 SVGAGI come from the germline V gene. The CDR3 covers 15 residues. CDR3 amino acids: CASSPGGPMNTEAFF. CDR3 nucleotides: TGTGCCAGCAGCCCGGGCGGACCTATGAACACTGAAGCTTTCTTT.

The gene calls are TRBV19 and TRBJ1-6, with 7 nucleotides matching TRBD1. The V gene end was trimmed by 5 bases and the J gene end by 5 bases; junction bases not matched to a gene: 6. CDR3 size: 15 residues. Germline V gene sequence: CDR1 LNHDA, CDR2 SQIVND (reference sequence). Written as DNA, the CDR3 is TGTGCCAGTAGTGCCGGGACAGTTGATAATTCACCCCTCCACTTT. As protein: CASSAGTVDNSPLHF.

This clonotype has just a few counts. The V gene is TRBV4-3, the J gene TRBJ1-2, with D unclear. CDR1 LGHNA and CDR2 YSLEER come from the germline V gene. V lost 1 base to trimming and J lost 2 bases, with 8 bases between them. There are 14 residues in the CDR3. Written as DNA, the CDR3 is TGCGCCAGCAGCCAAGGGACGGGGAACTATGGCTACACCTTC. This gives the protein CASSQGTGNYGYTF.